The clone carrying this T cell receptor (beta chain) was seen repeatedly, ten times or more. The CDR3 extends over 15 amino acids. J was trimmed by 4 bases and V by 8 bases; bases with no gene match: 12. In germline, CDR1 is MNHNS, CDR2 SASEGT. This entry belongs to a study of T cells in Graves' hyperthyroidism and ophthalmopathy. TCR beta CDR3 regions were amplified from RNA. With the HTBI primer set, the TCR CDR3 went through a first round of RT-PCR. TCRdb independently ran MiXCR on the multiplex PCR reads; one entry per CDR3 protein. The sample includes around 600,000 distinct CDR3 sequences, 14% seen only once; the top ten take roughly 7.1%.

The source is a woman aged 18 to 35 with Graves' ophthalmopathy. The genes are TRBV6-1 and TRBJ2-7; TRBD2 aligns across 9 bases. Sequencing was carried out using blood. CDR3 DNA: TGTGCCAGCTTTTCGGGCGGGAGGGCCTTTTACGAGCAGTACTTC. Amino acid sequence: CASFSGGRAFYEQYF.